This T cell receptor (beta chain) was sequenced for a study of T-cell reconstitution after alpha-beta-depleted transplantation in children. Preparation of the TCRbeta library used unique molecular identifiers. TCRdb independently ran MiXCR on the PCR reads; one entry per CDR3 protein. The profile shows about 610,000 distinct CDR3 sequences, about 10% of them singletons. Here the sequenced sample was PBMCs from the stem cell graft donor, taken from the stem cell graft. The clonotype comes from a human donor who donated a stem cell graft to a child with acute myeloid leukemia.

CDR3 DNA sequence: TGCGCCAGCAGCCAAGCCCTCGTGGATAGCGGGCCCACAGATACGCAGTATTTT. It yields the protein CASSQALVDSGPTDTQYF. This chain joins TRBV4-3 and TRBJ2-3; 7 bases map to TRBD2. Losses at the gene ends were 1 base for V and 2 bases for J; bases not matched to a gene: 12. The CDR3 is 18 residues long. Germline CDR1 and CDR2: LGHNA and YSLEER.